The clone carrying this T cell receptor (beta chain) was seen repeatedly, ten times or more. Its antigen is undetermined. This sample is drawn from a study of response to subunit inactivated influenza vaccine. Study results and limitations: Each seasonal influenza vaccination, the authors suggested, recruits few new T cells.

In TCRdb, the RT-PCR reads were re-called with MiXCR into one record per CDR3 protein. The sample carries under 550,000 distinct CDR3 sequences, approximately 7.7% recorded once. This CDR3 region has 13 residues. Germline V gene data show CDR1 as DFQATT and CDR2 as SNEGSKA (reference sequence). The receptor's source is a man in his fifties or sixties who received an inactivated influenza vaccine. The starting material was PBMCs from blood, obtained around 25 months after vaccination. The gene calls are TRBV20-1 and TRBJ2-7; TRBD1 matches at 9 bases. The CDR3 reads CSAPRTGEYEQYF. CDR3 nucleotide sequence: TGCAGCGCTCCCCGGACAGGGGAATACGAGCAGTACTTC.